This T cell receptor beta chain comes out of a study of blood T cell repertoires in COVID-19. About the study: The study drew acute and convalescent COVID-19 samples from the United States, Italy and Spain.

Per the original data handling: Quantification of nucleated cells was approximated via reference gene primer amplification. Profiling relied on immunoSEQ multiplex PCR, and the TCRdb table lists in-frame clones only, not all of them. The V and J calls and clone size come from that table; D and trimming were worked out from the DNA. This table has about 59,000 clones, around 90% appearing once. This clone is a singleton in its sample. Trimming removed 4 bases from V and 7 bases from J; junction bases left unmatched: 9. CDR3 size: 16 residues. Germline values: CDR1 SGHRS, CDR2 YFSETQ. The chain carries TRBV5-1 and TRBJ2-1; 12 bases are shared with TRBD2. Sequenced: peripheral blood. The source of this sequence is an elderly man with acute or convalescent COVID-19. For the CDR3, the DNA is TGCGCCAGCAGCCTCTCCCTAGCGGGGGGGCCGAATGAGCAGTTCTTC. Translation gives CASSLSLAGGPNEQFF.